The 2 T cell receptor beta chains in this list originate from one sample, sequenced in a study of blood T cells in healthy people across ages. The second PCR ran about 6 to 12 cycles with a sample-barcoded 5' primer and J-beta primers. TCRdb redid the calling of the 5' RACE reads with MiXCR, one entry per CDR3 protein. Of hundreds of thousands of distinct CDR3 sequences in the sample, less than 25% are singletons; the top ten hold just over 8.5%. The data also belong to a second study, concerning T cells of mothers and their children.

Sequenced input: blood. These receptors all stem from a boy younger than 18 in good health.

This clonotype has a handful of counts. The chain has TRBV7-4 and TRBJ1-4; the D is unclear. This CDR3 has 20 amino acids. Germline V lookup: CDR1 SGHVT, CDR2 SQSDAQ. V lost 1 base to trimming and J lost 0 bases, with 21 bases between them. Written as DNA, the CDR3 is TGTGCCAGCAGCTTAGTCCCCCGACACAGAGCTAGCGCAACTAATGAAAAACTGTTTTTT. Amino acid sequence: CASSLVPRHRASATNEKLFF.

This clonotype was counted a few times. This chain uses TRBV4-3 with TRBJ1-3; D is perhaps TRBD1 (5 bases). Deletions cut 4 bases from V and 7 bases from J, with 23 bases between. The germline V gene encodes CDR1 LGHNA and CDR2 YSLEER. The CDR3 length is 17 residues. CDR3: CASSPLSPTGLGNTIYF. The CDR3 DNA sequence: TGCGCCAGCAGCCCCCTTTCTCCAACGGGGCTGGGGAACACCATATATTTT.